This entry features one TCR beta chain sequence. Its antigen remains unidentified. No clone much larger than this one lies a single base away; base qualities are absent. The sample originates from a study of cytomegalovirus exposure and HLA in healthy donors (dated by TCRdb to 2015 to 2018). In the study overall: In an earlier analysis of several hundred of the donors, 250 to 350 Gb of sequence data and 90 million to 120 million unique TCR beta sequences from roughly 190 million T cells were reported. An early release covering some 640 HLA-typed donors comprised about 300 gigabases of sequencing data and 85 million to 100 million unique TCR sequences. The genetic ancestry cluster associated with self-reported Caucasian donors included 80% to 90% of the approximately 430 genotyped donors. The aim of the study was to test whether cataloging public T cell receptors could identify signatures of past pathogen exposure. Using immunosequencing, the study profiled T cell repertoires from 666 subjects and related those repertoires to cytomegalovirus serostatus. Along with the approximately 700-subject first cohort, a separate validation cohort of roughly 110 different subjects was used. To predict cytomegalovirus infection status, the study combined high-throughput TCR immunosequencing, statistical association of individual TCRs with disease status, and machine learning. A later analysis re-analyzed previously published TCR beta repertoires from about 600 donors and added high-resolution HLA genotyping to study TCR occurrence patterns. Rather than drawing on any new phenotypic data, the later analysis identified candidate immune exposures from TCR beta sequences and the way those sequences occurred across donors. An earlier analysis of several hundred of the donors used high-throughput TCR beta sequencing to judge whether each TCR beta V gene segment behaved as functional or pseudogenic. Alongside the repertoire data, information on donor age, sex, ethnicity and CMV serostatus was compiled. Genome-wide SNP genotypes for about 60% of the roughly 670 donors were used in a later genetic analysis, which treated that subset as a discovery cohort. All discovery cohort repertoires had been generated using a single sequencing platform. Both class I and class II loci were covered by HLA typing, at four-digit resolution. The number of typed donors differed by locus: roughly 629-630 for A, B, C, DRB1 and DQB1; 522 for DQA1; around 610 for DPA1; and 450 to 480 for DPB1. Because of strong linkage in the cohort, five DR-DQ haplotypes were treated as single units for association and clustering. Among roughly 400 genotyped donors of the cohort, an average of around 240,000 unique TCR beta nucleotide sequences were sequenced per donor, roughly a sixth of them non-productive.

Cut back by 5 bases and 6 bases, the V and J ends lie 13 bases apart. As encoded in the germline V gene, CDR1 is KGHSH while CDR2 is LQKENI. From its cysteine to its phenylalanine, the CDR3 spans 14 amino acids. Of the read, only the CDR3 DNA is kept; its 42 bases are in frame from base 1. Here is what the overall study found, with its caveats: Only TCR beta chains were sequenced in this cohort, and the absence of alpha or paired-chain data limited detectable features. Compared with equally common non-associated chains, HLA-associated TCR beta chains in a later analysis were more clonally expanded and had lower generation probabilities. Broadly in line with IMGT annotations, most TCR beta V segments showed up in productive rearrangements about 90% or about 30% of the time in an earlier analysis of 587 of the donors. In a later analysis, over 15,000 TCR beta sequences were associated with specific HLA alleles at a false discovery rate of 0.05. An association between a missense DCLRE1C variant and V-gene and J-gene trimming of TCR beta chains was found in a later genetic analysis and replicated in an independent cohort. Presence/absence analyses assumed roughly uniform sequencing depth across donors, an assumption that may not hold. According to the authors, the approach could potentially be generalized to other disease states and immunological phenotypes. Because some donors lacked HLA typing at each locus, the association tests relied only on the typed subset. The earlier analysis of approximately 590 of the donors excluded 15 to 20 rarely observed V segments, including chromosome 9 orphons, because counts were too low. Several of the top co-occurrence clusters appeared to be linked to parvovirus B19, influenza, CMV and Epstein-Barr virus, according to a later analysis. Correlated functional status among segregating V segments might be attributable to linkage disequilibrium, but an unknown experimental factor could not be ruled out. A further reported finding was that TCR beta sequences accurately predicted the HLA-A and HLA-B alleles for most subjects in the first cohort. In a later analysis, most CMV-associated TCR beta chains were found to appear HLA-restricted, with HLA associations seemingly driven largely by CMV exposure. In a later analysis, TCR association rates were found to vary across HLA loci, with the most associated TCRs seen for DRB1 alleles and the fewest for HLA-C alleles. A total of roughly 160 TCR beta chains were listed by the study as associated with cytomegalovirus. Most TCR sequences were observed very rarely across donors, whereas some public TCRs were present in many individuals. Because the 87-base-pair reads could not distinguish some IMGT-functional V segments, including TRBV6-2 and TRBV6-3, those segments were excluded. The only immune exposure information available for the cohort was CMV serostatus. In vitro tests confirmed that a few of the cytomegalovirus-associated TCR beta chains recognize cytomegalovirus antigens. When HLA alleles, especially DR and DQ, strongly co-occurred, TCR associations were difficult to assign to individual alleles. A cluster of highly shared sequence variants was judged likely to represent a technical artifact of the sequencing pipeline. The classifier was reported to diagnose cytomegalovirus status with high specificity and sensitivity in both the original cohort and the validation cohort. Compared with the approximately 720-donor mean, donors in an Asian-associated ancestry cluster had fewer N-insertions in productive TCRs, according to a later genetic analysis.

The library was prepared using the immunoSEQ multiplex PCR assay. For the multiplex PCR, a mixture combining 60 forward primers for TCR Vbeta segments and 13 reverse primers for TCR Jbeta segments was used. The CDR3 region of rearranged TCR beta genes was amplified from genomic DNA with a multiplex PCR assay. On the Illumina HiSeq System, the amplified TCR beta libraries were sequenced as 87-base-pair reads. Concerning the study's data processing: A later analysis tallied tens of millions of unique TCR beta chains across the 666 repertoires, and about 10 million of those chains were shared by two or more donors. To remove PCR and sequencing errors, raw reads were error-corrected and collapsed into unique sequences using a nearest-neighbor algorithm that merged closely related sequences. Alignment of CDR3 sequences to IMGT reference sequences was used to assign V, D and J gene segments. For a sequence to be retained, a match of at least six nucleotides to both a V gene segment and a J gene segment was required. Rearrangements were called productive when the CDR3 lacked stop codons and stayed in frame with V and J; all others were non-productive. Following IMGT convention, CDR3 was defined as the stretch from the second conserved V-encoded cysteine up to the conserved J-encoded phenylalanine. In an earlier analysis of around 540 of the donors, sequences lacking an unambiguous match to a single V gene segment were excluded. An earlier analysis of a few hundred of the donors called V segments functional above 56.7% productive rearrangements and segregating when the between-donor standard deviation exceeded 5%. A statistical classification framework was built for diagnosing cytomegalovirus status from the catalog of TCR beta chain sequences. In a later analysis, V and J genes were assigned by comparing TCR nucleotide sequences against IMGT/GENE-DB human TR gene sequences. Using the TCRdist pipeline, a later analysis assigned CDR3 sequences along with most-parsimonious VDJ recombination scenarios. A later analysis defined each TCR beta chain by its CDR3 amino acid sequence plus V-gene family, and excluded reads lacking a unique V-gene family. In a later analysis, approximately 640 highly shared, low-generation-probability nucleotide sequences were removed to address suspected cross-contamination and a sequencing artifact. For each public chain, a later analysis derived a clonal expansion index from normalized ranks of inferred template counts within each repertoire. A later analysis computed generation probabilities with a VDJ recombination model fitted to out-of-frame rearrangements, and checked the results against IGoR. In a later analysis, hypergeometric tests were used to score TCR-TCR, TCR-HLA and TCR-CMV co-occurrence, with a repertoire-size bias correction applied to TCR pairs. A later analysis estimated false discovery rates by permuting HLA or CMV assignments 20 times. In a later analysis, co-occurring TCRs were grouped using DBSCAN, and TCRdist sequence similarity was added for clustering within HLA-allele-positive subsets. Repertoires with fewer than 30,000 or more than 120,000 public chains were left out of co-occurrence clustering, as were five repertoires with anomalous nucleotide sharing. The clones in this table, taken by TCRdb from immuneACCESS, are in-frame only. Not every clone is retained; where verified, under half of the shortfall comes from an unresolved V gene, and the cause of the rest is unknown. V and J calls plus clone size are reproduced from that table; the DNA served to infer D and trimming. Across this sample there are around 220,000 clones, with 60% to 85% seen only once. The top ten constitute around 15% of the sample.

In total, roughly 670 healthy bone marrow donors made up the cohort. Cohort members were all nominally healthy when sampled, although unrecorded immune exposures were likely present. The donor tested CMV seronegative, placing the donor among the 350 or so seronegative members of the cohort. Each donor provided a peripheral blood sample, and peripheral blood mononuclear cells were used for TCR beta sequencing. Genomic DNA was extracted from the blood cell samples with the Qiagen DNeasy Blood Extraction Kit. The rearranged chain carries TRBV18 and TRBJ2-2, with TRBD2 perhaps the D gene, on 6 matching bases. The source of this sequence is a man aged 40-49 years in good health and CMV-seronegative. Sequenced sample: PBMCs. CDR3 region: CASSIREVPGELFF. The DNA sequence follows: TGTGCCAGCTCAATAAGGGAGGTACCCGGGGAGCTGTTTTTT.